The 11 T cell receptor beta chains listed next were all sequenced from one sample in a study of blood T cell repertoires in COVID-19. Data came from immunoSEQ multiplex PCR; TCRdb stores just in-frame clones and leaves some out. The sample carries hundreds of thousands of clones, nearly 90% recorded once. Sequencing input: PBMCs or T cells enriched from blood (not recorded which). These receptors all come from a woman younger than 30 with acute COVID-19.

This chain joins TRBV12-3 or TRBV12-4 and TRBJ1-2, with D possibly being TRBD1 (5 bases). Between the trimmed V and J ends, which lost 6 bases and 4 bases, there was a span of 12 bases. This CDR3 has 13 residues. CDR3 loop: CASSPTQGYGYTF. The CDR3 DNA is TGTGCCAGCAGCCCCACTCAGGGCTATGGCTACACCTTC.

This sequence joins TRBV10-1 and TRBJ2-2, with D unclear. CDR3 length equals 12 residues. Germline loops: CDR1 WNHNN, CDR2 SYGVQD (reference sequence). The V gene lost 3 bases and the J gene lost 6 bases, with 5 bases spanning the gap. CDR3 sequence: CASSDGAGELFF. For the CDR3, the DNA is TGCGCCAGCAGTGATGGAGCCGGGGAGCTGTTTTTT.

The rearrangement joins TRBV10-3 to TRBJ2-7; 9 nucleotides line up with TRBD2. Germline-derived CDR1 and CDR2 are ENHRY and SYGVKD. The length of the CDR3 is 16 residues. V gave up 0 bases and J gave up 7 bases; unmatched junction bases: 10. The chain's CDR3 is CAISESRPGLAWEQYF. DNA for the CDR3: TGTGCCATCAGTGAGTCCAGACCGGGACTAGCTTGGGAGCAGTACTTC.

The V gene is TRBV7-2, the J gene TRBJ1-3, with TRBD1 as a possible D gene (5 bases). This CDR3 spans 15 amino acids. Germline CDR1 is SGHTA and CDR2 is FQGNSA. V was shortened by 5 bases and J by 2 bases, with 13 bases between the two germline ends. The CDR3 sequence is CASSTRQLAGNTIYF. The CDR3 DNA reads TGTGCCAGCAGCACAAGACAGCTCGCTGGAAACACCATATATTTT.

This CDR3 reads CASSTRRGTSGGGTGELFF. For the CDR3, the DNA is TGTGCCAGCAGTACCCGCCGAGGGACTAGCGGGGGTGGTACCGGGGAGCTGTTTTTT. The chain joins TRBV9 to TRBJ2-2; 14 bases map to TRBD2. Germline values: CDR1 SGDLS, CDR2 YYNGEE. V trimming: 5 bases; J trimming: 5 bases; junction bases outside the gene matches: 14. The CDR3 runs 19 residues.

The J gene is TRBJ1-6, the V gene TRBV5-1, with D hard to call. Germline values: CDR1 SGHRS, CDR2 YFSETQ. V lost 2 bases and J 8 bases, leaving 17 bases between the germline ends. The CDR3 contains 16 residues. The CDR3 coding sequence is TGCGCCAGCAGCTTACTCGCGGAATCAATCCATTCACCCCTCCACTTT. Translating gives CASSLLAESIHSPLHF.

CDR3 sequence reads: CASSQQPTRGTNGTQYF. CDR3 DNA sequence: TGTGCCAGCAGCCAGCAACCCACCCGGGGGACGAACGGGACCCAGTACTTC. The chain carries TRBV3-1 (or the pseudogene TRBV3-2) and TRBJ2-5, with D tentatively TRBD2 (6 bases). Trimming left V 3 bases short and J 7 bases short, with 24 bases between. The CDR3 consists of 17 residues. Germline CDR1 reads LGHDT; CDR2 reads YNNKEL (reference sequence).

V usage is TRBV25-1 and J usage is TRBJ1-2, with 7 bases that match TRBD1. The CDR3 covers 12 residues. Losses at the gene ends were 4 bases for V and 7 bases for J; bases not matched to a gene: 3. Germline CDR1 reads MGHDK; CDR2 reads SYGVNS. The CDR3 sequence: CASSGRGPGYTF. Here the CDR3 DNA reads TGTGCCAGCAGTGGGAGGGGGCCTGGCTACACCTTC.

The V gene is TRBV11-2, the J gene TRBJ2-1; TRBD2 matches at 7 bases. This CDR3 has 15 residues. Germline CDR1 and CDR2: SGHAT and FQNNGV. Trimming removed 5 bases from V and 1 base from J; junction bases left unmatched: 5. The CDR3 coding sequence is TGTGCCAGCAGCAGTGACGGGGGGTCCTACAATGAGCAGTTCTTC. Translated: CASSSDGGSYNEQFF.

The CDR3 loop reads CASSFSRDRGETQYF. CDR3 bases: TGTGCCAGCAGCTTTTCCCGGGACAGGGGAGAGACCCAGTACTTC. The V call is TRBV5-4, the J call TRBJ2-5, with TRBD1 matching 10 bases. Germline V gives CDR1 SGHNT, CDR2 YYREEE (reference sequence). CDR3 size: 15 residues. J was trimmed by 4 bases and V by 2 bases; bases with no gene match: 5.

The V call is TRBV29-1, the J call TRBJ1-2; weak D call: TRBD1 (5 bases). This CDR3 comprises 12 residues. Germline V CDR1 and CDR2: SQVTM, ANQGSEA. The ends were cut back, 3 bases at V and 7 bases at J, with 12 bases in the middle. The CDR3 coding sequence is TGCAGCGTTGAGGTCGGGGGATTTGGCTACACCTTC. This codes for CSVEVGGFGYTF.